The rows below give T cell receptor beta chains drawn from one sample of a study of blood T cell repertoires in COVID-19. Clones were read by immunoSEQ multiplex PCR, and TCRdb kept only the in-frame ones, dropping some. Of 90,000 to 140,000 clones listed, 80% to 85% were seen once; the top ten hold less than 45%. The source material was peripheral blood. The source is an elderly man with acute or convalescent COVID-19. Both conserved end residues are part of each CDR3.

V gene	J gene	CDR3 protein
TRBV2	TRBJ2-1	CASSEGRGNEQFF
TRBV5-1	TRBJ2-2	CASGSGQPNTGELFF
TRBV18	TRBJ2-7	CASSQTSGISEQYF
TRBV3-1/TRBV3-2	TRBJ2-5	CASNRAGSQGQETQYF
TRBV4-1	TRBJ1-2	CASTPGGIGGGGDGYTF
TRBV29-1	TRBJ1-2	CSALDSTLSNYGYTF
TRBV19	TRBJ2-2	CASSTALRGIGAGELFF
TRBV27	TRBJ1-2	CASRSIGTGTSGYTF
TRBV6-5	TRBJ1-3	CASSYKNSRSGNTIYF
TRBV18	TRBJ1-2	CASSRPGQGAYGYTF
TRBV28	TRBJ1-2	CASSSLGGYYGYTF
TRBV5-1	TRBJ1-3	CASSLSSGNTIYF
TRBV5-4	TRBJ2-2	CASSLVAGDTGELFF
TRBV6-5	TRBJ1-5	CASSSRWDSGQPQHF
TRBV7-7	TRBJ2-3	CASSLGRDMTDTQYF
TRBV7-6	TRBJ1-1	CASSLQRTGNTEAFF
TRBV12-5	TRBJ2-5	CASGLGLAGQETQYF
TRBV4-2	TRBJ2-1	CASSQAGTSGYNEQFF
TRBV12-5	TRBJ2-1	CASGLVLLAGGSSSYNEQFF
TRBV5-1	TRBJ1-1	CASSPGRDMITEAFF
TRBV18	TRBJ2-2	CASSLTTVTAGELFF
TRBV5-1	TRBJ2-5	CASSHDRVLETQYF
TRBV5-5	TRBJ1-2	CASSLWGQGTHTF
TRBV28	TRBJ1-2	CASSLSAGTDSRGYTF
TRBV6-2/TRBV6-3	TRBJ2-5	CASSYSEVRQETQYF
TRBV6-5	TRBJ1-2	CASSYDPQRRYGYTF